This T cell receptor (beta chain) was retrieved from a study of human T cells and chemical hapten exposure. Study-level results: Alopecia affected the donors, so their immune response may differ from healthy people's.

This CDR3 is 15 amino acids long. CDR1 is MDHEN, CDR2 SYDVKM, per germline. Time point given: pre-sensitization, week 0. Noted treatment: therapeutic diphenylcyclopropenone sensitization with weekly scalp DPC. Only a few counts were recorded for this clonotype. Antigen: not known. Relative to the germline gene, one junction end is altered; a read error may explain this. In TCRdb, the RACE reads were re-called with MiXCR into one record per CDR3 protein. The sample has more than 250,000 distinct CDR3 sequences; about 9% are singletons. This chain uses TRBV28 with TRBJ2-7; TRBD1 matches 8 bases. The source material was whole blood, sampled in connection with sensitization to the hapten diphenylcyclopropenone (DPC). This receptor was taken from a woman aged 40-49 years with alopecia areata. Some clones in this sample may be carry-over from other donors' samples. The CDR3: CVSSPGPGQGYEQYF. For the CDR3, the DNA is TGTGTCAGCAGTCCTGGCCCCGGACAGGGCTACGAGCAGTACTTC.